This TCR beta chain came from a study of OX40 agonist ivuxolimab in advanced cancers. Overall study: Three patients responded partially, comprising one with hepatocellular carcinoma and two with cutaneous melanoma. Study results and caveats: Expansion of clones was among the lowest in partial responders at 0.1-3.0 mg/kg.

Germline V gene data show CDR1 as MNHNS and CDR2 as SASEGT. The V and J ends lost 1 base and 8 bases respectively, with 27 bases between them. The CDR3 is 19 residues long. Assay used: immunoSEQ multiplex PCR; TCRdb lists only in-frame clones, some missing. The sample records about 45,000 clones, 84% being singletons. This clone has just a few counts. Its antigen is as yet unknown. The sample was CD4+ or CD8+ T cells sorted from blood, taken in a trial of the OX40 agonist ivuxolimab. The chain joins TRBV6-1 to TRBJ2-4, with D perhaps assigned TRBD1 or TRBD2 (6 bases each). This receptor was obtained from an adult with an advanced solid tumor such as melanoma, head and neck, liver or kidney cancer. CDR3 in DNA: TGTGCCAGCAGTGAAGAGGCCGGGGCGGGACAAGGAGGGAAGGACATTCAGTACTTC. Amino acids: CASSEEAGAGQGGKDIQYF.